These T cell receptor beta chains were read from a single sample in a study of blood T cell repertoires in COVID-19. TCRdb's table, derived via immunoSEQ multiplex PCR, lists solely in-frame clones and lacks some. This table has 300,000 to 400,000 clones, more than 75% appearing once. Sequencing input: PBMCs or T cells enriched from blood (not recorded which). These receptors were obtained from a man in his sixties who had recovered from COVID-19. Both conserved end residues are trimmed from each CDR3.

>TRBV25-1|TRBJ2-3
ASSDPDRTYTDTQY
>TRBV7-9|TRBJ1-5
ASSLTGDSNQPQH
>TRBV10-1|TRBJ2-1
ASSESPGVAGHREQF
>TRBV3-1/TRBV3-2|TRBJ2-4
ASSHITGGATKNIQY
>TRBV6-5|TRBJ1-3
ASSYSDGGRGNTIY
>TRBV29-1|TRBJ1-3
SVEDDQGPRNTIY
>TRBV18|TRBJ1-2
ASSPRQGEGYGYT
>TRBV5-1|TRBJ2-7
ASSLRGGVYRGVNEQY
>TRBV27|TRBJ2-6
ASSFSGANVLT
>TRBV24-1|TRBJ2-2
ATSDPGGNTGELF
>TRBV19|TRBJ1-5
ASGRSGTGVQPQH
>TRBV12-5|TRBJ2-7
ASGLVGLGRVYEQY
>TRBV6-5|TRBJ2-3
ASRPPSSGADTQY
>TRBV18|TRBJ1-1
ASSPSFSNTEAF
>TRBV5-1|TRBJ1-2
ASSADSYGYT
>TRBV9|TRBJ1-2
ASSVQGGAGYGYT
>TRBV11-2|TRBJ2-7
ASRGGIGYEQY
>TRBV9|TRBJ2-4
ASSGREGKNIQY
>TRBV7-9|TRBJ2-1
ASSLSGSNEQF
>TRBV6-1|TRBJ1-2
ASSELEGRRSSYGYT
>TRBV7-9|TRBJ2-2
ASSFFYPWRSDDTGELF
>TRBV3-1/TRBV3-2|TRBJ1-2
ASSQGLKNCT
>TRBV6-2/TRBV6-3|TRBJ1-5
ASSLDRNSNQPQH
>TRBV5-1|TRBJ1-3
ASSGDRSGNTIY
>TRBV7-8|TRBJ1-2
ASTRDTTYGYT